This T cell receptor beta chain was documented in a study of regulatory T cells in long-lasting Graves disease. Across the study: Graves' patients, newly diagnosed, had taken antithyroid drugs under 3 months.

A word on this clonotype: Its specificity is not known.

Study-level points and caveats: Limited sample numbers may have lowered accuracy.

Arm-PCR with iRepertoire HTBI primers amplified the CDR3 regions for these TCR beta libraries. Via MiXCR, TCRdb re-called the multiplex PCR reads, giving one row per CDR3 protein. The sample shows 350,000 to 500,000 distinct CDR3 sequences, about 16% of them seen only once. The time point is: newly diagnosed GD, antithyroid drugs for less than 3 months. TCR sequences were obtained from RNA taken from PBMCs. The sample was also linked to a second study, of T cells in Graves' hyperthyroidism and ophthalmopathy. That work states: TCR CDR3 underwent first-round RT-PCR with the HTBI primer set. The model predicted ophthalmopathy a median roughly 6.3 months before onset.

This specimen was peripheral blood mononuclear cells (PBMCs), taken at new diagnosis, from a patient treated with antithyroid drugs. This receptor was taken from a woman aged 25 to 39 with Graves disease.

The CDR3, as DNA: TGTGCCAGCAGTGAACGGGGAGTCGGGAGCTCCTACAATGAGCAGTTCTTC. Translated, it gives CASSERGVGSSYNEQFF. The chain couples TRBV25-1 to TRBJ2-1; a possible D gene is TRBD2 (6 bases). V was trimmed by 2 bases and J by 0 bases, leaving 14 bases between them. Germline V CDR1 and CDR2: MGHDK, SYGVNS. CDR3 length: 17 residues.